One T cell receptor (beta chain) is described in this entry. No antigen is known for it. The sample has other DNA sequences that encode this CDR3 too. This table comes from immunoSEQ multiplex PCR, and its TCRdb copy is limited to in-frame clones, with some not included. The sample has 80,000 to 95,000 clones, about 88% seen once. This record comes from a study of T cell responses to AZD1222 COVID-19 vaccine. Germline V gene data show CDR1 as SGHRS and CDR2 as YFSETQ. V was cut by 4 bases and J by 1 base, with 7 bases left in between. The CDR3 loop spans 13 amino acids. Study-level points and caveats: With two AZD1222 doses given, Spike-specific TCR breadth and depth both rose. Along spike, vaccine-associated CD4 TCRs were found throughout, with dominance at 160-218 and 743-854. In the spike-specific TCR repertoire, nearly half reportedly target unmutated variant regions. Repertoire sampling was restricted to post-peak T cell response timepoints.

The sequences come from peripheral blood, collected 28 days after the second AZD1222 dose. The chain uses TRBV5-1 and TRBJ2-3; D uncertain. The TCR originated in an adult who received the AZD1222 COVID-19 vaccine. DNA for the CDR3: TGCGCCAGCAGCCTCGGGCGCACAGATACGCAGTATTTT. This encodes CASSLGRTDTQYF.